This entry describes one TCR beta chain. Antigen unknown. This entry belongs to a study of T-cell memory formation after mild COVID-19. Turning to the study itself: For the most part, TCR clusters were specific to one donor.

The J segment lost 4 bases and the V segment lost 8 bases, leaving 11 bases of the junction unmatched. Germline-derived CDR1 and CDR2 are SNHLY and FYNNEI. This CDR3 is built from 15 residues. Points from the study as a whole: The pre-infection memory compartment contained some responding clones, suggesting cross-reactive memory joined. The study found balanced CD4/CD8 in clones contracting day 15 to 85 and a CD4+ lean in later expanders.

TCRdb ran MiXCR on the 5' RACE reads and lists one entry per CDR3 protein. The repertoire holds about 430,000 distinct CDR3 sequences, with about a sixth as singletons. Sequencing was done on a sample of PBMCs or a T cell subset sorted from them (not recorded which). This chain joins TRBV2 and TRBJ1-3; 7 bases map to TRBD1. The receptor was derived from a man aged 18 to 30 who had mild COVID-19 (a few samples of this study predate the infection). Cell type and time point are not known. The DNA for the CDR3 is TGTGCCAGCGGCGCGGAACAGGGGAAGGGAAACACCATATATTTT. Protein sequence: CASGAEQGKGNTIYF.